The 30 T cell receptor beta chains below all came from one sample that was sequenced in a study of tumor and adjacent non-tumor tissue in lung cancer. RNA was extracted from bulk tissue without any cell sorting. This non-tumor lung sample came from over 3 cm beyond the tumor edge. A modified ARM-PCR protocol with three rounds of nested PCR amplified TCRbeta. In TCRdb, the multiplex PCR reads were re-called with MiXCR into one record per CDR3 protein. The sample holds tens of thousands of distinct CDR3 sequences, 65% to 75% seen once. The specimen was distant non-tumor lung tissue. These receptors all stem from a woman aged 45-65 years with non-small cell lung cancer.

As regards this clonotype: A read error may be the cause here, since a much bigger clone is one base away. A read error is likely, as this CDR3 ends without the conserved phenylalanine or tryptophan. The chain couples TRBV28 to TRBJ1-5; D not resolved. V was shortened by 8 bases and J by 6 bases, with 11 bases between the two germline ends. CDR1 is MDHEN, CDR2 SYDVKM, per germline. The CDR3 sequence is 12 residues long. DNA for the CDR3: TGTGCCAGCCTCCAGCCCGGTCAGCCCCAGCATTTG. Amino acid sequence: CASLQPGQPQHL.

The V gene is TRBV20-1, the J gene TRBJ1-1; D is uncertain. CDR1 and CDR2 from the germline V gene are DFQATT and SNEGSKA (reference sequence). Trimming took 3 bases from V and 11 from J, leaving 22 bases between them. The CDR3 has 14 residues. The chain's CDR3 is CSASRFLGQATAFF. The CDR3 bases are TGCAGTGCTAGTCGCTTCCTTGGGCAGGCGACCGCTTTCTTT.

In regard to this clonotype: The junction departs from germline at one end; a sequencing error may be responsible. This CDR3 reads CASSWGQGGNEQSF. The CDR3 DNA reads as TGCGCCAGCAGTTGGGGACAGGGTGGCAATGAGCAGTCCTTC. The rearrangement links TRBV5-1 to TRBJ2-1; 9 bases map to TRBD1. Germline V gives CDR1 SGHRS, CDR2 YFSETQ. CDR3 length: 14 amino acids.

This clonotype was seen ten or more times. J is TRBJ2-7 and V is TRBV28; D is possibly TRBD2 (5 bases). The CDR3 is made up of 14 amino acids. From germline, CDR1 is MDHEN and CDR2 SYDVKM. Between the trimmed V and J ends, which lost 7 bases and 3 bases, there was a span of 16 bases. The CDR3 reads CASTDLGEIYEQYF. In nucleotides, the CDR3 is TGTGCCAGCACCGACCTCGGGGAGATCTACGAGCAGTACTTC.

Worth noting for this clonotype: Just one base apart from a much larger clone, this may be a read error. The chain has TRBV5-6 and TRBJ2-7, with TRBD1 identical over 7 bases. CDR3 length equals 14 residues. CDR1 is SGHDT, CDR2 YYEEEE, per germline. The V and J ends lost 3 bases and 3 bases, in that order; junction bases with no gene match: 6. The CDR3 here is CASSWRQGGYEQYF. DNA for the CDR3: TGTGCCAGCAGCTGGAGACAGGGCGGCTACGAGCAGTACTTC.

On this clonotype: A read error may explain this, as a much larger clone is one base away. The chain carries TRBV11-3 and TRBJ2-1; D is tentatively TRBD1 or TRBD2 (5 bases each). Germline V lookup: CDR1 SGHNT, CDR2 YENEEA. The CDR3 runs 16 residues. For the CDR3, the DNA is TGTGCCAGCAGCGGGGGTGGGGCGGGTGCGAGGGTTGAGCTGTTCTTC. Translation gives CASSGGGAGARVELFF.

For this clonotype: The CDR3 end shows no conserved phenylalanine or tryptophan, and so a read error is likely. The chain carries TRBV5-4 and TRBJ1-1; 8 bases agree with TRBD1. The J segment lost 3 bases and the V segment lost 2 bases, leaving 6 bases of the junction unmatched. Germline V CDR1 and CDR2: SGHNT, YYREEE (reference sequence). This CDR3 contains 15 residues. CDR3 sequence: CASSLTGGSDTEAFV. The CDR3 DNA is TGTGCCAGCAGCTTAACAGGGGGTTCGGACACTGAAGCTTTCGTT.

Note on this clonotype: One end of the junction fails to match germline, which may point to a read error. The J gene is TRBJ2-2, the V gene TRBV6-1; D uncertain. Germline values: CDR1 MNHNS, CDR2 SASEGT. This CDR3 spans 14 amino acids. The DNA of the CDR3 is TGTGCCAACAGTCTTTCTAGGGCATCCGGGGAGCTGTTTTTT. This translates into CANSLSRASGELFF.

Details on this clonotype: This may be a read error: a much more frequent sequence differs by one nucleotide. J is TRBJ2-4 and V is TRBV20-1; D may be TRBD2 (5 bases). Germline CDR1 and CDR2: DFQATT and SNEGSKA (reference sequence). This CDR3 is 13 amino acids long. The CDR3 loop reads CSARVLSGSIHYF. The CDR3 bases are TGCAGTGCTAGAGTCCTAAGCGGCAGCATTCACTACTTC.

This clonotype appeared many times. This sequence joins TRBV28 and TRBJ1-2, with 7 positions matching TRBD1. The CDR3 has 14 amino acids. The junction had 13 bases not matched to a gene; V was cut back by 8 bases and J by 7 bases. Germline CDR1 is MDHEN and CDR2 is SYDVKM. CDR3 sequence: CASFRDRVERGYTF. DNA of the CDR3: TGTGCCAGCTTCCGGGACAGAGTCGAGCGTGGCTACACCTTC.

Only one count was recorded for this clonotype. The V gene is TRBV11-2, the J gene TRBJ2-5, with TRBD1 identical over 7 bases. The CDR3 consists of 14 residues. Trimming removed 8 bases from V and 3 bases from J; junction bases left unmatched: 9. The germline V gene has CDR1 SGHAT and CDR2 FQNNGV. The CDR3 loop is CASDTGQRKETQYF. For the CDR3, the DNA is TGTGCCAGCGACACGGGACAGAGGAAAGAGACCCAGTACTTC.

Concerning this clonotype itself: Likely a read error: the CDR3 ends without its conserved phenylalanine or tryptophan. This rearrangement joins TRBV11-2 to TRBJ2-7, with 10 bases fitting TRBD1. From germline, CDR1 is SGHAT and CDR2 FQNNGV. The CDR3 is made up of 15 amino acids. The CDR3 DNA sequence: TGTGCCTGCAGCTTCGGGACAGGGGTTAACTACGAGCAGTACTTG. As protein: CACSFGTGVNYEQYL.

This clonotype was seen repeatedly, ten times or more. The chain has TRBV20-1 and TRBJ2-5; 11 positions match TRBD2. Germline values: CDR1 DFQATT, CDR2 SNEGSKA (reference sequence). The V segment lost 0 bases and the J segment 3 bases; nucleotides outside the gene matches: 6. This CDR3 is built from 16 residues. The DNA for the CDR3 is TGCAGTGCTAGAGACGTAGCGGGAGGGCTGGAAGAGACCCAGTACTTC. It codes for CSARDVAGGLEETQYF.

On this clonotype: Germline is not matched at one junction end, which may reflect a read error. This chain uses TRBV4-2 with TRBJ2-1; 10 nucleotides align to TRBD2. CDR1 is LGHNA and CDR2 is YNFKEQ in the germline V gene. This CDR3 comprises 17 residues. Written as DNA, the CDR3 is TGTACCAGCAGCCAAGATTCGGCTAGCGGGAGTTTTTATGAGCAGCTCTTC. Translation: CTSSQDSASGSFYEQLF.

Comments on this clonotype: A read error may be the cause here, since a much bigger clone is one base away. J is TRBJ1-2 and V is TRBV28; D may be TRBD1 (5 bases). Germline V CDR1 and CDR2: MDHEN, SYDVKM. With 3 bases removed from V and 4 bases from J, the gap between germline ends came to 12 bases. The CDR3 length is 14 residues. In DNA, the CDR3 is TGTGCCAGCAGTTTTAAAGGGGTGGGCTATGGCTACACCTTC. Translation: CASSFKGVGYGYTF.

This clonotype was observed a handful of times. V usage is TRBV30 and J usage is TRBJ1-1; D is unclear. The CDR3 has 13 amino acids. Per germline, CDR1 GTSNPN and CDR2 SVGIG (reference sequence). Trimming took 2 bases from V and 1 from J, leaving 8 bases between them. The CDR3 loop is CAWSLRSNTEAFF. The CDR3 DNA follows: TGTGCCTGGAGTTTGCGTTCGAACACTGAAGCTTTCTTT. The full variable domain, with the rest looked up from reference TRBV30 and TRBJ1-1, is SQTIHQWPATLVQPVGSPLSLECTVEGTSNPNLYWYRQAAGRGLQLLFYSVGIGQISSEVPQNLSASRPQDRQFILSSKKLLLSDSGFYLCAWSLRSNTEAFFGQGTRLTVV.

Notes on this clonotype: A read error may explain this, as a much larger clone is one base away. The chain is built from TRBV6-2 or TRBV6-3 and TRBJ2-1, with 11 nucleotides matching TRBD2. Germline V gene sequence: CDR1 MNHEY, CDR2 SVGEGT. The CDR3 is 15 amino acids. V was clipped by 6 bases and J by 11 bases; unmatched bases: 12. CDR3: CASSYTSGSSHKQFF. In nucleotides, the CDR3 is TGTGCCAGCAGCTATACTAGCGGGAGTTCCCATAAGCAGTTCTTC.

This clonotype was counted between two and nine times. CDR3 nucleotides: TGTGTCAGCAGTTTTCTTAGCGAGCAGTACGTC. Its protein is CVSSFLSEQYV. The J gene is TRBJ2-7, the V gene TRBV28; the D is unclear. The CDR3 sequence is 11 residues long. Germline V CDR1 and CDR2: MDHEN, SYDVKM.

With respect to this clonotype: The germline gene is not matched at one end of the junction; a read error may be the cause. The V gene is TRBV20-1, the J gene TRBJ2-1; D possibly corresponds to TRBD2 (6 bases). The germline V gene has CDR1 DFQATT and CDR2 SNEGSKA (reference sequence). This CDR3 is built from 19 residues. DNA for the CDR3: TGCAGTGCTGAAGACCTAGCGAGACTCACCCAAAGTTCCTATAATGAGCAGCTCTTC. Its translation: CSAEDLARLTQSSYNEQLF.

In this sample, this clonotype turned up many times. The rearrangement joins TRBV20-1 to TRBJ1-1; D call uncertain. The length of the CDR3 is 12 residues. V gave up 5 bases and J gave up 0 bases, with 7 bases separating them. Germline loops: CDR1 DFQATT, CDR2 SNEGSKA (reference sequence). The CDR3 sequence: CSAGRVNTEAFF. CDR3 nucleotides: TGCAGTGCTGGACGGGTGAACACTGAAGCTTTCTTT.

The chain carries TRBV12-3 or TRBV12-4 and TRBJ2-7; tentative D call: TRBD2 (5 bases). V lost 6 bases, J lost 1 base, and 13 bases lay in between. The CDR3 runs 14 residues. The CDR3 sequence: CASRVDWASYEQYF. The CDR3, as DNA: TGTGCCAGCAGGGTGGACTGGGCTTCCTACGAGCAGTACTTC.

Regarding this clonotype: Given a much more abundant clone one base away, this may be a read error. The chain employs TRBV20-1 and TRBJ2-7; 10 bases match TRBD1. The CDR3 runs to 13 residues. Germline V CDR1 and CDR2: DFQATT, SNEGSKA (reference sequence). CDR3 DNA: TGCAGTGCTCCGACAGGGGGCTCCTACGTGCAGTACTTC. Its protein is CSAPTGGSYVQYF.

As concerns this clonotype: A read error is possible here, since a much larger clone lies one base away. A read error is likely, as this CDR3 ends without the conserved phenylalanine or tryptophan. The chain combines TRBV20-1 with TRBJ1-6; D not certain. This CDR3 has 15 amino acids. Trimming removed 3 bases from V and 9 bases from J, with 18 bases in between. Per germline, CDR1 DFQATT and CDR2 SNEGSKA (reference sequence). The CDR3 loop is CSARGGPQVGSPLHS. The DNA for the CDR3 is TGCAGTGCTAGGGGAGGACCCCAGGTGGGTTCACCCCTCCACTCT.

The chain carries TRBV28 and TRBJ1-5, with 10 bases that match TRBD1. Unmatched junction bases numbered 7, after V lost 7 bases and J lost 4 bases. Germline V gives CDR1 MDHEN, CDR2 SYDVKM. This CDR3 is built from 15 residues. CDR3 DNA: TGTGCCAGCACTCCGGCGGGACAGGGGAATCAGCCCCAGCATTTT. Encoded protein: CASTPAGQGNQPQHF.

About this clonotype itself: The CDR3 does not end in the conserved phenylalanine or tryptophan, so this is likely a read error. The gene calls are TRBV12-3 or TRBV12-4 and TRBJ2-2, with 8 bases matching TRBD1. The CDR3 runs 14 residues. The CDR3 loop reads CASSPRGHTGELFS. The CDR3 DNA follows: TGTGCCAGCAGCCCCAGGGGGCACACCGGGGAACTGTTTTCT.

To note about this clonotype: One base away lies a much larger clone, so this may be a sequencing read error. The CDR3 reads CASSLTGDYYNEQFF. CDR3 in DNA: TGTGCCAGCAGCTTGACAGGGGACTACTACAATGAGCAGTTCTTC. The V and J genes are TRBV7-3 and TRBJ2-1; tentative D call: TRBD1 (8 bases). This CDR3 spans 15 amino acids. Trimming removed 3 bases at V and 3 bases at J, with 12 bases between. The V gene's germline CDR1 is SGHTA and CDR2 FQGTGA.

Turning to this clonotype: A read error is possible here, since a much larger clone lies one base away. J is TRBJ2-2 and V is TRBV28, with D possibly matching TRBD1 (5 bases). CDR1 is MDHEN and CDR2 is SYDVKM in the germline V gene. The CDR3 runs to 14 residues. The CDR3 reads CTSSYDSGTGELFF. CDR3 nucleotide sequence: TGTACCAGCAGCTACGACAGTGGGACCGGGGAGCTGTTTTTT.

The chain combines TRBV28 with TRBJ1-2, with a weak D call TRBD1 (6 bases). V was trimmed by 3 bases and J by 6 bases, leaving 17 bases between them. Per germline, CDR1 MDHEN and CDR2 SYDVKM. This CDR3 comprises 15 residues. This CDR3 is CASSFSGVIRHGYTF. For the CDR3, the DNA is TGTGCCAGCAGTTTTTCAGGGGTAATAAGGCATGGCTACACCTTC.

CDR3 in amino acids: CSAPMSGGGYTF. Written as DNA, the CDR3 is TGCAGTGCTCCCATGAGCGGGGGTGGCTACACCTTC. The J gene is TRBJ1-2, the V gene TRBV20-1; maybe TRBD1 (5 bases). The CDR3 is made up of 12 amino acids. Germline V gene data show CDR1 as DFQATT and CDR2 as SNEGSKA (reference sequence). V dropped 5 bases and J dropped 7 bases, with 14 bases sitting between them.

Of note for this clonotype: Just one base apart from a much larger clone, this may be a read error. This rearrangement joins TRBV6-1 to TRBJ1-5; possibly TRBD1 for D (6 bases). This CDR3 is 16 amino acids long. Germline CDR1 MNHNS, CDR2 SASEGT. The germline V and J ends were trimmed by 10 bases and 1 base, with 20 bases remaining between them. The CDR3 DNA reads TGTGCCAACAGGGATTGGCAGGGCTTCAGCAATCAGCCCCAGCATTTT. Encoded protein: CANRDWQGFSNQPQHF.